This passage covers 13 T cell receptor beta chains from one sample sequenced in a study of cytomegalovirus exposure and HLA in healthy donors. The study ran its PCR with 60 Vbeta and 13 Jbeta primers. Sequencing was performed with immunoSEQ multiplex PCR; in TCRdb, only in-frame clones are kept and a portion is missing. The sample lists about 200,000 clones; 87% were seen once. What was sequenced was PBMCs. Receptor source: a boy between 2 and 10 years old in good health and CMV-seronegative.

V is TRBV5-1 and J is TRBJ1-1, with D tentatively TRBD1 (5 bases). The V and J ends lost 1 base and 4 bases respectively, with 11 bases between them. CDR3 length: 14 residues. Looked up from germline, CDR1 is SGHRS and CDR2 is YFSETQ. The CDR3 reads CASSLTPRGTEAFF. The CDR3 bases are TGCGCCAGCAGCTTGACCCCAAGGGGCACTGAAGCTTTCTTT.

The J gene is TRBJ2-5, the V gene TRBV27; possibly TRBD1 for D (7 bases). The J call is uncertain, as TRBJ2-7 better fits the DNA end. The CDR3 sequence is 14 residues long. Germline V gives CDR1 MNHEY, CDR2 SMNVEV (reference sequence). The CDR3, as DNA: TGTGCCAGCAGTCCCAGGGGGGCCGCTTTCGAGCAGTACTTC. As protein: CASSPRGAAFEQYF.

The chain is built from TRBV7-2 and TRBJ2-7; 9 bases agree with TRBD1. Germline V CDR1 and CDR2: SGHTA, FQGNSA. Losses at the gene ends were 0 bases for V and 3 bases for J; bases not matched to a gene: 12. CDR3 length equals 18 residues. The CDR3 coding sequence is TGTGCCAGCAGCTTAGCCGGGGGACAGGGCTCTTTTTACTACGAGCAGTACTTC. It yields the protein CASSLAGGQGSFYYEQYF. Drawing the rest from reference TRBV7-2 and TRBJ2-7, the complete variable domain is GAGVSQSPSNKVTEKGKDVELRCDPISGHTALYWYRQSLGQGLEFLIYFQGNSAPDKSGLPSDRFSAERTGGSVSTLTIQRTQQEDSAVYLCASSLAGGQGSFYYEQYFGPGTRLTVT.

The rearrangement uses TRBV7-3 and TRBJ1-1; the D is unclear. Germline V gene lookup returns CDR1 SGHTA and CDR2 FQGTGA. The CDR3 consists of 13 residues. The V end lost 5 bases, the J end lost 1 base, and 8 bases lay between the germline ends. The CDR3 DNA reads as TGTGCCAGCAGCCTGCGACAGAACACTGAAGCTTTCTTT. Amino acids: CASSLRQNTEAFF.

A few counts support this clone. This sequence joins TRBV6-5 and TRBJ1-2, with TRBD1 matching 7 bases. Germline assignment: CDR1 MNHEY and CDR2 SVGAGI. V lost 6 bases to trimming and J lost 5 bases; unmatched junction nucleotides: 9. The CDR3 runs 14 residues. The CDR3 nucleotides are TGTGCCAGCAGCCCCGGGGACAGCGATTATGGCTACACCTTC. Protein: CASSPGDSDYGYTF.

The V call is TRBV27, the J call TRBJ1-4; D gene ambiguous. The CDR3 is 17 amino acids. Deletions cut 2 bases from V and 2 bases from J, with 15 bases between. Germline CDR1 MNHEY, CDR2 SMNVEV (reference sequence). CDR3 DNA sequence: TGTGCCAGCAGTTTACTCTCTACCCAGGCCACTAATGAAAAACTGTTTTTT. It specifies CASSLLSTQATNEKLFF.

The J gene is TRBJ1-6, the V gene TRBV6-5, with a tentative D call TRBD1 (6 bases). The V end was cut by 2 bases, the J end by 7 bases, with 12 bases between. In germline, CDR1 is MNHEY, CDR2 SVGAGI. The CDR3 consists of 15 residues. CDR3 region: CASSYGGARNSPLHF. The DNA of the CDR3 is TGTGCCAGCAGTTACGGGGGGGCTCGGAATTCACCCCTCCACTTT.

V gene TRBV21-1 combines with J gene TRBJ2-7; the tabulated D call, TRBD1, remains unverified against the DNA. TRBV21-1 is designated a pseudogene. CDR3 length equals 15 residues. The CDR3 nucleotides are TGTGCCAGCAGCAAAAGAGGTGAACAGGGTGGCGAGCAGTACTTC. It translates to CASSKRGEQGGEQYF.

The gene calls are TRBV18 and TRBJ2-7; D perhaps matches TRBD2 (5 bases). The germline CDR1 and CDR2 sequences are KGHSH and LQKENI. CDR3 size: 13 residues. Trimming cost V 0 bases and J 3 bases, with 6 bases left between them. The CDR3 sequence is CASSPPGDYEQYF. The DNA for the CDR3 is TGTGCCAGCTCACCACCCGGGGACTACGAGCAGTACTTC.

Comment on this clone: One junction end disagrees with the germline gene, perhaps due to a read error. The gene calls are TRBV7-9 and TRBJ1-1, with D unclear. The CDR3 contains 12 residues. Germline assignment: CDR1 SEHNR and CDR2 FQNEAQ (reference sequence). The CDR3, as DNA: TGTTCCAGCAGCTTAGAAACAGCTGAAGCTTTCTTT. As protein: CSSSLETAEAFF.

The CDR3 DNA reads as TGTGCCAGAACCCCGGGGTTCTCTGGAAACACCATATATTTT. Its protein is CARTPGFSGNTIYF. V and J are TRBV6-4 and TRBJ1-3; no reliable D call. Germline CDR1 MRHNA, CDR2 SNTAGT. Trimming took off 9 bases at V and 0 bases at J, with 12 bases between the two ends. The CDR3 extends over 14 amino acids.

In its sample, this clone was seen once. The chain couples TRBV2 to TRBJ2-5; D may be TRBD2 (6 bases). This CDR3 is built from 13 residues. Deletions cut 0 bases from V and 11 bases from J, with 13 bases between. Germline-derived CDR1 and CDR2 are SNHLY and FYNNEI. The CDR3 loop reads CASSEAPSGEQYF. CDR3 in DNA: TGTGCCAGCAGTGAAGCGCCTTCGGGGGAGCAGTACTTC.

The chain combines TRBV11-1 with TRBJ1-1; D is unclear. V was clipped by 6 bases and J by 3 bases, with 11 bases between them. CDR1 and CDR2 from the germline V gene are SGHAT and FQDESV (reference sequence). This CDR3 is built from 13 residues. The CDR3 region has the DNA TGTGCCAGCAGTAACAGCCCCGACACTGAAGCTTTCTTT. Translation gives CASSNSPDTEAFF.